This T cell receptor (beta chain) is from a study of T cell changes during pregnancy in multiple sclerosis. Sequenced by immunoSEQ multiplex PCR; TCRdb stores in-frame clones only, minus some. The data show around 25,000 clones, 88% seen once. Between the trimmed V and J ends, which lost 5 bases and 9 bases, there was a span of 14 bases. This CDR3 has 13 residues. Germline assignment: CDR1 GTSNPN and CDR2 SVGIG (reference sequence). This sample comprised CD8+ T cells from peripheral blood mononuclear cells, obtained in the second trimester of pregnancy. V is TRBV30 and J is TRBJ1-6, with D possibly matching TRBD1 (6 bases). The sequence came from a female donor with multiple sclerosis, enrolled in a pregnancy study. The DNA of the CDR3 is TGTGCCTGGGAGGGGGAGACTACTTCACCCCTCCACTTT. Encoded protein: CAWEGETTSPLHF.